A single sample is the source of the 10 T cell receptor beta chains below, sequenced in a study of shared clonotypes between healthy human individuals. Data came from immunoSEQ multiplex PCR; TCRdb stores just in-frame clones and leaves some out. The repertoire holds 2 million to 3 million clones, with 93% as singletons. The source material was naive CD4+ T cells from PBMCs. Described subset: CD45RA+ positively selected. The receptors originated from a man between 18 and 35 years old in good health. Some clones in this sample may be carry-over from other donors' samples.

The V and J genes are TRBV20-1 and TRBJ1-2; D gene uncertain. Germline V CDR1 and CDR2: DFQATT, SNEGSKA (reference sequence). This CDR3 has 9 residues. CDR3 coding DNA: TGCAGGCCCAATGGAGGCTACACCTTC. As protein: CRPNGGYTF.

The chain employs TRBV9 and TRBJ1-2; D might be TRBD1 (5 bases). The germline gives CDR1 SGDLS, CDR2 YYNGEE. The CDR3 runs 15 residues. V shed 3 bases and J shed 0 bases, with 12 bases lying between them. Here the CDR3 reads CASSGRGSSNYGYTF. In DNA form, the CDR3 reads TGTGCCAGCAGCGGGCGGGGGTCCTCTAACTATGGCTACACCTTC.

This clone was detected only a few times. The genes are TRBV7-3 and TRBJ1-2; TRBD1 might be the D (6 bases). V shed 1 base and J shed 9 bases, with 18 bases lying between them. The CDR3 totals 15 residues. CDR1 is SGHTA and CDR2 is FQGTGA in the germline V gene. CDR3 region: CASSLIAGESVSYTF. In DNA, the CDR3 is TGTGCCAGCAGCTTAATAGCAGGGGAGAGCGTGAGCTACACCTTC.

The genes are TRBV7-2 and TRBJ2-3; 9 positions agree with TRBD2. The ends lost 1 base at V and 11 bases at J; junction bases unmatched: 10. CDR1 SGHTA and CDR2 FQGNSA come from the germline V gene. CDR3 size: 15 residues. The CDR3 loop is CASSLEGPSRGGQYF. Here the CDR3 DNA reads TGTGCCAGCAGCTTAGAAGGCCCCTCGCGGGGGGGGCAGTATTTT.

The chain is built from TRBV5-1 and TRBJ1-1; unclear D gene. In germline, CDR1 is SGHRS, CDR2 YFSETQ. The CDR3 loop spans 15 amino acids. V lost 0 bases, J lost 0 bases, and 9 bases lay in between. In nucleotides, the CDR3 is TGCGCCAGCAGCTTGGAACATAAAGTGAACACTGAAGCTTTCTTT. Its translation: CASSLEHKVNTEAFF.

This rearrangement joins TRBV11-2 to TRBJ1-2; TRBD1 agrees at 8 bases. This CDR3 contains 14 residues. Trimming at V came to 1 base and at J to 2 bases, leaving 0 bases not matched to a gene. Germline V lookup: CDR1 SGHAT, CDR2 FQNNGV. Here the CDR3 reads CASSLGQGNYGYTF. CDR3 sequence (DNA): TGTGCCAGCAGCTTAGGACAGGGGAACTATGGCTACACCTTC. Based on the CDR3 plus reference TRBV11-2 and TRBJ1-2, the full variable domain is EAGVAQSPRYKIIEKRQSVAFWCNPISGHATLYWYQQILGQGPKLLIQFQNNGVVDDSQLPKDRFSAERLKGVDSTLKIQPAKLEDSAVYLCASSLGQGNYGYTFGSGTRLTVV.

The genes are TRBV14 and TRBJ1-1, with D unresolved. The CDR3 runs to 14 residues. The V end was cut by 1 base, the J end by 1 base, with 7 bases between. Looked up from germline, CDR1 is SGHDN and CDR2 is FVKESK. CDR3 DNA sequence: TGTGCCAGCAGCCAAGGCAGATGGAACACTGAAGCTTTCTTT. Protein: CASSQGRWNTEAFF.

The chain has TRBV13 and TRBJ2-3, with 13 bases aligning to TRBD2. J lost 5 bases, V lost 0 bases, and 5 bases had no gene match. Germline assignment: CDR1 PRHDT and CDR2 FYEKMQ (reference sequence). The CDR3 covers 17 residues. CDR3 region: CASSLGLAGGLGDTQYF. CDR3 in DNA: TGTGCCAGCAGCTTAGGACTAGCGGGAGGGCTGGGAGATACGCAGTATTTT.

This clone was seen only once. The rearrangement links TRBV18 to TRBJ1-2; 9 bases map to TRBD1. The CDR3 runs to 15 residues. In germline, CDR1 is KGHSH, CDR2 LQKENI. The junction had 4 bases not matched to a gene; V was cut back by 2 bases and J by 3 bases. CDR3 sequence (DNA): TGTGCCAGCTCACCAAAAAGACAGGGGGACTATGGCTACACCTTC. This codes for CASSPKRQGDYGYTF.

V and J are TRBV4-3 and TRBJ2-7, with TRBD1 matching over 8 bases. This CDR3 is built from 15 residues. The germline V gene encodes CDR1 LGHNA and CDR2 YSLEER. The J segment lost 1 base and the V segment lost 4 bases, leaving 6 bases of the junction unmatched. Here the CDR3 DNA reads TGCGCCAGCAGCCCCGACCGGGACAGGTCCTACGAGCAGTACTTC. Translation: CASSPDRDRSYEQYF.